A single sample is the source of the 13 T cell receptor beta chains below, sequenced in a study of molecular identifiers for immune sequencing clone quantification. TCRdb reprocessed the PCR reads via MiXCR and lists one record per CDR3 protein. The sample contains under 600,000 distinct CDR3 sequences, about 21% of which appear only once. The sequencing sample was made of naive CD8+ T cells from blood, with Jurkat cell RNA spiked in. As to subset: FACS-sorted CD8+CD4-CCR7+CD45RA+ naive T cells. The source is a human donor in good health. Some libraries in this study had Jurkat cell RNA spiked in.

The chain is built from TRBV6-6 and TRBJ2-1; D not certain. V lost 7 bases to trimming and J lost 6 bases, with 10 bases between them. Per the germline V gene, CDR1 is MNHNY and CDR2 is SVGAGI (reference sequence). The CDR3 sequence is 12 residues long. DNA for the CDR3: TGTGCCAGCACCTCCCCCCCCAATGAGCAGTTCTTC. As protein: CASTSPPNEQFF.

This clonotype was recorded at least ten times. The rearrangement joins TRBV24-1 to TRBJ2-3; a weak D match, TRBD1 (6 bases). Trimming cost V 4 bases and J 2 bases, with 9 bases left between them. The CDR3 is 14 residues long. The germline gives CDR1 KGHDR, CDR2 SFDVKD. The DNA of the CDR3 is TGTGCCACCAGTGAGTCAGGGGTCACAGATACGCAGTATTTT. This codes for CATSESGVTDTQYF.

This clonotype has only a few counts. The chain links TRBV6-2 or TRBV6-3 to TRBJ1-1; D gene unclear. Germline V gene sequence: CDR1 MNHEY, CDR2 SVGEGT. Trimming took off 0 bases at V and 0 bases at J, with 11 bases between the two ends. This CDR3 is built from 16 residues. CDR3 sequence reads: CASSYSLTMVNTEAFF. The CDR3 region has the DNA TGTGCCAGCAGTTACTCGCTGACAATGGTGAACACTGAAGCTTTCTTT.

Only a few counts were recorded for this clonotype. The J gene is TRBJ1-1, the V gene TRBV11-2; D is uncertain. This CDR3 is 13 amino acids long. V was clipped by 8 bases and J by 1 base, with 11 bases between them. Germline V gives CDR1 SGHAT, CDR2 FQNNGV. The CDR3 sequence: CASRLDTNTEAFF. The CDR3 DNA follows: TGTGCCAGCCGACTCGACACGAACACTGAAGCTTTCTTT. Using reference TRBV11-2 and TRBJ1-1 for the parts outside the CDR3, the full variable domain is EAGVAQSPRYKIIEKRQSVAFWCNPISGHATLYWYQQILGQGPKLLIQFQNNGVVDDSQLPKDRFSAERLKGVDSTLKIQPAKLEDSAVYLCASRLDTNTEAFFGQGTRLTVV.

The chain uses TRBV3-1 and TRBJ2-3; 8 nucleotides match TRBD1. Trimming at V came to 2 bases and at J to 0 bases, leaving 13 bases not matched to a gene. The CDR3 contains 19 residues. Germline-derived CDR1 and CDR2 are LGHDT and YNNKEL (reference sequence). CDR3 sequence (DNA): TGTGCCAGCAGCCAAACGATCATCCGGACAGGGATTAGCACAGATACGCAGTATTTT. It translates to CASSQTIIRTGISTDTQYF.

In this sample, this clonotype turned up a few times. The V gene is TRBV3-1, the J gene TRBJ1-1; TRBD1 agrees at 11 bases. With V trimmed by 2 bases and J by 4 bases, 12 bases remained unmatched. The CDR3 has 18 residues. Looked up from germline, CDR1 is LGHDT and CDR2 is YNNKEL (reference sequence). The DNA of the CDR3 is TGTGCCAGCAGCCAAAATGCGTGGGACAGGGGGTTGGGCACTGAAGCTTTCTTT. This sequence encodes CASSQNAWDRGLGTEAFF.

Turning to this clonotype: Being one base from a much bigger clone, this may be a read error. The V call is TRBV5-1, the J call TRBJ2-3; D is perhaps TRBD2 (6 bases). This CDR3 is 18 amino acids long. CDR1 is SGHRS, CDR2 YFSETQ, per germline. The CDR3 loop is CASSLVGETFTSTDTRYF. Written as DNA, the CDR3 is TGCGCCAGCAGCTTGGTTGGAGAAACCTTTACTAGCACAGATACGCGGTATTTT.

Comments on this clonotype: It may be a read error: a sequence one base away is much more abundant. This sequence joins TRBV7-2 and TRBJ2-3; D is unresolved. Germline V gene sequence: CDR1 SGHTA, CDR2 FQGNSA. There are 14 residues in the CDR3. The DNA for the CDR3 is TGTGCCAGCAGCTTATTGGGGAACACAGATCCGCAGTATTTT. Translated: CASSLLGNTDPQYF.

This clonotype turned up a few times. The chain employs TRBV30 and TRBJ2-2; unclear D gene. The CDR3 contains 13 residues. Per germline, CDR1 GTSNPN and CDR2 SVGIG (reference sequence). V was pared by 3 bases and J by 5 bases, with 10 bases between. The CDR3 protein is CAWSDDGTGELFF. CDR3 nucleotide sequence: TGTGCCTGGAGCGACGACGGTACCGGGGAGCTGTTTTTT.

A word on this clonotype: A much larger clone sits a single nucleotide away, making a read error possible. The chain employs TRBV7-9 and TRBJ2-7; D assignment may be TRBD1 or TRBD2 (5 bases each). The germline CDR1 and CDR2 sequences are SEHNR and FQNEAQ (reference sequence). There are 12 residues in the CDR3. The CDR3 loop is CAISGASYERYF. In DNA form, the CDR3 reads TGTGCCATCTCCGGGGCCTCCTACGAGCGGTACTTC. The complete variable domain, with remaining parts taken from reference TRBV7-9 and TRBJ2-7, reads DTGVSQNPRHKITKRGQNVTFRCDPISEHNRLYWYRQTLGQGPEFLTYFQNEAQLEKSRLLSDRFSAERPKGSFSTLEIQRTEQGDSAMYLCAISGASYERYFGPGTRLTVT.

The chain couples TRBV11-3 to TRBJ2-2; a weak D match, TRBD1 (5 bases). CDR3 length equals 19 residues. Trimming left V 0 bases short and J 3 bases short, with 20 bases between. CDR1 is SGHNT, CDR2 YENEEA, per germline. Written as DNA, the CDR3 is TGTGCCAGCAGCTTAGATATTATAGTTGGACACCTTTACACCGGGGAGCTGTTTTTT. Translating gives CASSLDIIVGHLYTGELFF.

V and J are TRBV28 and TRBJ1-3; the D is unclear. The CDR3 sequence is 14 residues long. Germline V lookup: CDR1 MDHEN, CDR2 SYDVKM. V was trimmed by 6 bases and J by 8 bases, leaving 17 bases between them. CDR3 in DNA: TGTGCCAGCAGCCCTCGGGGTCCTGTGTACACCATATATTTT. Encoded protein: CASSPRGPVYTIYF.

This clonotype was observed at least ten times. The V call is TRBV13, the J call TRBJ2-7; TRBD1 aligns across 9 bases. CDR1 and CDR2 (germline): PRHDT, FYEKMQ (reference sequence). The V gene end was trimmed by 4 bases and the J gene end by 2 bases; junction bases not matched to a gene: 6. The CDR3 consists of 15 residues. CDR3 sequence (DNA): TGTGCCAGCAGCTCGACCGGGACAGGGACCTACGAGCAGTACTTC. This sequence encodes CASSSTGTGTYEQYF.